Below, 16 T cell receptor beta chains from the same sample are listed, as sequenced in a study of blood T cell repertoires in COVID-19. The data were produced by immunoSEQ multiplex PCR, yet TCRdb's version contains in-frame clones alone and is incomplete. This table holds under 350,000 clones, around 86% found once. Specimen: PBMCs or T cells enriched from blood (not recorded which). The receptors derive from a middle-aged woman who had recovered from COVID-19.

This chain connects TRBV5-1 to TRBJ1-1; 10 positions match TRBD1. The junction had 9 bases not matched to a gene; V was cut back by 5 bases and J by 5 bases. CDR1 is SGHRS and CDR2 is YFSETQ in the germline V gene. The CDR3 contains 15 residues. CDR3 DNA: TGCGCCAGCAGTTTCACCGACAGGGGGCAAACTGAAGCTTTCTTT. Translated, it gives CASSFTDRGQTEAFF.

This clone is a singleton in its sample. The chain uses TRBV30 and TRBJ1-5; D perhaps matches TRBD1 (5 bases). V gave up 5 bases and J gave up 0 bases, with 14 bases separating them. There are 15 residues in the CDR3. Per the germline V gene, CDR1 is GTSNPN and CDR2 is SVGIG (reference sequence). The DNA of the CDR3 is TGTGCCTGGGATAAGGGGAAGGCTAGCAATCAGCCCCAGCATTTT. Translating it yields CAWDKGKASNQPQHF. Combining the CDR3 with reference TRBV30 and TRBJ1-5 gives the whole variable domain SQTIHQWPATLVQPVGSPLSLECTVEGTSNPNLYWYRQAAGRGLQLLFYSVGIGQISSEVPQNLSASRPQDRQFILSSKKLLLSDSGFYLCAWDKGKASNQPQHFGDGTRLSIL.

A single count supports this clone. The chain combines TRBV14 with TRBJ2-1; TRBD1 matches at 9 bases. The germline CDR1 and CDR2 sequences are SGHDN and FVKESK. With V trimmed by 4 bases and J by 8 bases, 9 bases remained unmatched. The CDR3 extends over 15 amino acids. CDR3 nucleotides: TGTGCCAGCAGCCTGGGGGACAGGGTGAGCGATGAGCAGTTCTTC. Encoded protein: CASSLGDRVSDEQFF.

This sequence joins TRBV19 and TRBJ1-2, with 10 bases matching TRBD1. Per the germline V gene, CDR1 is LNHDA and CDR2 is SQIVND (reference sequence). Unmatched junction bases numbered 16, after V lost 4 bases and J lost 8 bases. This CDR3 has 17 residues. CDR3 residues: CASSTLPGQGIEGGYTF. As DNA, the CDR3 is TGTGCCAGTAGTACCCTCCCGGGACAGGGGATAGAGGGAGGCTACACCTTC.

The J gene is TRBJ2-3, the V gene TRBV6-5; D is perhaps TRBD2 (5 bases). V was clipped by 0 bases and J by 5 bases, with 9 bases between them. Germline V CDR1 and CDR2: MNHEY, SVGAGI. The CDR3 is 14 amino acids. Written as DNA, the CDR3 is TGTGCCAGCAGTTACTCCCCGGGGAGAGATACGCAGTATTTT. This translates into CASSYSPGRDTQYF.

This clone occurred a few times. This sequence joins TRBV18 and TRBJ1-5; no clear D. V gave up 1 base and J gave up 4 bases, with 17 bases separating them. CDR1 KGHSH and CDR2 LQKENI come from the germline V gene. This CDR3 has 17 residues. The DNA of the CDR3 is TGTGCCAGCTCACCACAAAAGTTAGAGCCCGATAATCAGCCCCAGCATTTT. Translated, it gives CASSPQKLEPDNQPQHF.

The gene calls are TRBV7-2 and TRBJ2-4, with 7 bases fitting TRBD1. This CDR3 is 16 amino acids long. Germline CDR1 reads SGHTA; CDR2 reads FQGNSA. V shed 5 bases and J 1 base; nucleotides not matched to a gene: 8. The CDR3 nucleotides are TGTGCCAGCAGCCCGAACAGGGGACGGGCCAAAAACATTCAGTACTTC. Protein sequence: CASSPNRGRAKNIQYF.

V gene TRBV25-1 combines with J gene TRBJ1-3, with a tentative D call TRBD1 (5 bases). CDR1 MGHDK and CDR2 SYGVNS come from the germline V gene. The CDR3 is 16 residues long. V lost 2 bases and J 0 bases, leaving 11 bases between the germline ends. CDR3 in amino acids: CASSEVGARSGNTIYF. Here the CDR3 DNA reads TGTGCCAGCAGTGAAGTAGGGGCCCGCTCTGGAAACACCATATATTTT. Full variable domain (outside the CDR3, taken from reference TRBV25-1 and TRBJ1-3): EADIYQTPRYLVIGTGKKITLECSQTMGHDKMYWYQQDPGMELHLIHYSYGVNSTEKGDLSSESTVSRIRTEHFPLTLESARPSHTSQYLCASSEVGARSGNTIYFGEGSWLTVV.

The chain links TRBV6-2 or TRBV6-3 to TRBJ2-1; 7 bases are a match to TRBD2. CDR3 length equals 18 residues. V lost 6 bases, J lost 0 bases, and 14 bases stayed unmatched. CDR1 and CDR2 (germline): MNHEY, SVGEGT. CDR3 in amino acids: CASSRRRLAGDSYNEQFF. The CDR3 DNA reads as TGTGCCAGCAGCAGGCGTAGGTTAGCGGGCGACTCCTACAATGAGCAGTTCTTC.

J is TRBJ1-6 and V is TRBV18; the D gene is possibly TRBD1 (5 bases). CDR1 is KGHSH and CDR2 is LQKENI in the germline V gene. Trimming cost V 6 bases and J 7 bases, with 16 bases left between them. There are 15 residues in the CDR3. CDR3 sequence (DNA): TGTGCCAGCTCCCAAGGGGCCGCCACCAATTCACCCCTCCACTTT. This sequence encodes CASSQGAATNSPLHF.

This rearrangement joins TRBV3-1 (or the pseudogene TRBV3-2) to TRBJ1-1; 7 bases align to TRBD1. Losses at the gene ends were 4 bases for V and 4 bases for J; bases not matched to a gene: 6. Germline CDR1 reads LGHDT; CDR2 reads YNNKEL (reference sequence). The CDR3 consists of 14 residues. CDR3 nucleotide sequence: TGTGCCAGCAGCCTTCGGGACAGAGCCACTGAAGCTTTCTTT. Its translation is CASSLRDRATEAFF.

CDR3 sequence reads: CASSQGTGDDNEQFF. The CDR3 bases are TGTGCCAGCAGCCAAGGTACAGGGGATGACAATGAGCAGTTCTTC. This chain links TRBV7-9 with TRBJ2-1; TRBD1 aligns across 7 bases. Per germline, CDR1 SEHNR and CDR2 FQNEAQ (reference sequence). Unmatched junction bases numbered 9, after V lost 5 bases and J lost 5 bases. The length of the CDR3 is 15 residues. The variable domain in full, with the rest retrieved from reference TRBV7-9 and TRBJ2-1, is DTGVSQNPRHKITKRGQNVTFRCDPISEHNRLYWYRQTLGQGPEFLTYFQNEAQLEKSRLLSDRFSAERPKGSFSTLEIQRTEQGDSAMYLCASSQGTGDDNEQFFGPGTRLTVL.

CDR3 sequence reads: CASSLTRNTEAFF. The CDR3 DNA reads TGTGCCAGCAGCCTTACAAGGAACACTGAAGCTTTCTTT. The chain uses TRBV7-6 and TRBJ1-1; D remains ambiguous. From germline, CDR1 is SGHVS and CDR2 FNYEAQ. This CDR3 contains 13 residues. V was pared by 5 bases and J by 1 base, with 8 bases between.

This clone has a handful of counts. Here the CDR3 DNA reads TGTGCCAGCAGCTCCGGGACAGGGGTTTCACCCCTCCACTTT. The encoded protein is CASSSGTGVSPLHF. V gene TRBV7-3 combines with J gene TRBJ1-6; 10 bases line up with TRBD1. In germline, CDR1 is SGHTA, CDR2 FQGTGA. The ends lost 4 bases at V and 9 bases at J; junction bases unmatched: 3. The CDR3 has 14 residues.

This CDR3 is CASSHISAAGEQFF. The CDR3, as DNA: TGCGCCAGCAGCCATATCTCTGCGGCTGGTGAGCAGTTCTTC. The rearrangement uses TRBV4-1 and TRBJ2-1, with D unclear. This CDR3 contains 14 residues. CDR1 and CDR2 from the germline V gene are MGHRA and YSYEKL. V was pared by 3 bases and J by 9 bases, with 15 bases between.

V is TRBV2 and J is TRBJ1-3; D not resolved. Trimming took 4 bases from V and 2 from J, leaving 18 bases between them. The CDR3 sequence is 17 residues long. Germline-derived CDR1 and CDR2 are SNHLY and FYNNEI. The chain's CDR3 is CASSARGGGYTGNTIYF. The CDR3 region has the DNA TGTGCCAGCAGTGCACGGGGAGGAGGGTATACTGGAAACACCATATATTTT. Full variable domain (rest looked up from reference TRBV2 and TRBJ1-3): EPEVTQTPSHQVTQMGQEVILRCVPISNHLYFYWYRQILGQKVEFLVSFYNNEISEKSEIFDDQFSVERPDGSNFTLKIRSTKLEDSAMYFCASSARGGGYTGNTIYFGEGSWLTVV.